The sequence of this TCR beta chain was determined in a study of shared clonotypes between healthy human individuals. Trimming cost V 4 bases and J 4 bases, with 11 bases left between them. Germline lookup yields CDR1 SGHAT and CDR2 FQNNGV. CDR3 length: 13 amino acids. Per the original methods: Filtering was not the same, since immunoSEQ gave junction-only sequences without quality scores. The repertoire was sequenced with immunoSEQ multiplex PCR; TCRdb's copy has only in-frame clones and lacks some. V and J calls and clone size come straight from that table; D and trimming were deduced from the DNA. The sample has about 600,000 clones, roughly four fifths seen once; the top ten hold around 12%.

The specimen sequenced was PBMCs. This chain links TRBV11-2 with TRBJ2-7, with a tentative D call TRBD1 (5 bases). This receptor was taken from a woman in her thirties or forties in good health. Some clones in this sample may be carry-over from other donors' samples. CDR3 sequence reads: CASSSGTGYEQYF. Here the CDR3 DNA reads TGTGCCAGCAGCTCCGGCACAGGATACGAGCAGTACTTC.